Below, 21 T cell receptor beta chains from the same sample are listed, as sequenced in a study of a mutant IDH1 vaccine in newly diagnosed glioma. Assay used: immunoSEQ multiplex PCR; TCRdb lists only in-frame clones, some missing. The sample has 70,000 to 90,000 clones, roughly 85% seen once. Stated time point: week 23, last vaccination. Vaccine doses each comprised 300 ug of mutant IDH1 20-mer peptide, with topical imiquimod. Antigens of these TCRs are unknown. The material sequenced was PBMCs, taken from a glioma patient whose treatment included an IDH1 peptide vaccine. These receptors all come from a man younger than 40 with glioma. Some clones in this sample may be carry-over from other donors' samples.

The genes are TRBV5-1 and TRBJ2-1, with 10 bases that match TRBD1. This CDR3 has 15 amino acids. Germline V lookup: CDR1 SGHRS, CDR2 YFSETQ. The junction had 7 bases not matched to a gene; V was cut back by 6 bases and J by 4 bases. Here the CDR3 reads CASNPEGQGYNEQFF. CDR3 nucleotide sequence: TGCGCCAGCAACCCTGAGGGACAGGGGTACAATGAGCAGTTCTTC.

The rearrangement links TRBV7-9 to TRBJ1-5; D is uncertain. Trimming cost V 2 bases and J 5 bases, with 7 bases left between them. The CDR3 loop spans 13 amino acids. CDR1 is SEHNR, CDR2 FQNEAQ, per germline (reference sequence). The CDR3 DNA is TGTGCCAGCAGCTTAAGGGTCGATCAGCCCCAGCATTTT. Its protein is CASSLRVDQPQHF.

The J gene is TRBJ2-3, the V gene TRBV27; D is unclear. V was pared by 6 bases and J by 0 bases, with 13 bases between. Germline V gene sequence: CDR1 MNHEY, CDR2 SMNVEV (reference sequence). This CDR3 is 15 amino acids long. CDR3 nucleotides: TGTGCCAGCAGCGTTCAGTACTCTAGCACAGATACGCAGTATTTT. It translates to CASSVQYSSTDTQYF.

The V and J genes are TRBV25-1 and TRBJ1-2; 7 bases agree with TRBD1. CDR1 is MGHDK and CDR2 is SYGVNS in the germline V gene. The CDR3 consists of 15 residues. V was pared by 5 bases and J by 4 bases, with 10 bases of the junction left unmatched. The CDR3 loop reads CASSPADRDVYGYTF. CDR3 nucleotide sequence: TGTGCCAGCAGTCCAGCCGACAGGGACGTCTATGGCTACACCTTC.

The chain joins TRBV9 to TRBJ1-5; the match to TRBD1 covers 7 bases. The CDR3 sequence is 14 residues long. CDR1 is SGDLS, CDR2 YYNGEE, per germline. After removal of 3 bases from V and 7 bases from J, the junction contained 7 bases not matched to a gene. This CDR3 is CASSAGQPGQPQHF. Written as DNA, the CDR3 is TGTGCCAGCAGCGCGGGACAGCCGGGACAGCCCCAGCATTTT.

The chain couples TRBV7-2 to TRBJ1-4; 7 nucleotides align to TRBD1. The CDR3 is made up of 15 amino acids. Germline V gene data show CDR1 as SGHTA and CDR2 as FQGNSA. The V gene end was trimmed by 5 bases and the J gene end by 2 bases; junction bases not matched to a gene: 5. The CDR3 DNA sequence: TGTGCCAGCAGCGCGACGGGACAGACTAATGAAAAACTGTTTTTT. It specifies CASSATGQTNEKLFF. Drawing the rest from reference TRBV7-2 and TRBJ1-4, the complete variable domain is GAGVSQSPSNKVTEKGKDVELRCDPISGHTALYWYRQSLGQGLEFLIYFQGNSAPDKSGLPSDRFSAERTGGSVSTLTIQRTQQEDSAVYLCASSATGQTNEKLFFGSGTQLSVL.

V is TRBV6-1 and J is TRBJ2-3; no reliable D call. Germline CDR1 is MNHNS and CDR2 is SASEGT. The CDR3 extends over 17 amino acids. V shed 4 bases and J shed 1 base, with 18 bases lying between them. Here the CDR3 reads CASSGRSRRQGTDTQYF. For the CDR3, the DNA is TGTGCCAGCAGTGGACGCTCAAGAAGGCAAGGCACAGATACGCAGTATTTT.

This chain uses TRBV4-2 with TRBJ2-1; TRBD2 agrees at 14 bases. The CDR3 loop spans 19 amino acids. Trimming took 4 bases from V and 5 from J; bases not matched to a gene: 13. The germline V gene has CDR1 LGHNA and CDR2 YNFKEQ. The CDR3 is CASSLRPLGLAGVDNEQFF. DNA for the CDR3: TGTGCCAGCAGCCTACGACCTTTGGGACTAGCGGGAGTGGACAATGAGCAGTTCTTC.

The V gene is TRBV6-1, the J gene TRBJ2-2, with 12 bases identical to TRBD2. Germline-derived CDR1 and CDR2 are MNHNS and SASEGT. The CDR3 runs to 15 residues. Germline trimming cut 6 bases from V and 4 bases from J; bases unmatched to any gene: 3. CDR3 nucleotide sequence: TGTGCCAGCAGCGAACTAGCGGGAGGCACCGGGGAGCTGTTTTTT. This codes for CASSELAGGTGELFF.

The chain has TRBV5-4 and TRBJ2-1; 10 bases align to TRBD2. J was trimmed by 10 bases and V by 4 bases; bases with no gene match: 14. This CDR3 is 16 amino acids long. Per the germline V gene, CDR1 is SGHNT and CDR2 is YYREEE (reference sequence). CDR3 residues: CASSVNPSGGVGEQFF. In DNA form, the CDR3 reads TGTGCCAGCAGCGTAAACCCTAGCGGGGGTGTCGGGGAGCAGTTCTTC.

This clone was seen a few times. The rearrangement links TRBV7-9 to TRBJ1-4; 8 positions match TRBD1. The CDR3 runs to 14 residues. Germline V gives CDR1 SEHNR, CDR2 FQNEAQ (reference sequence). Trimming took 5 bases from V and 8 from J; bases not matched to a gene: 7. DNA of the CDR3: TGTGCCAGCAGCCGACAGGGGAGTAGGGAAAAACTGTTTTTT. Amino acid sequence: CASSRQGSREKLFF.

The chain is built from TRBV29-1 and TRBJ1-2, with 7 bases fitting TRBD1. J gave up 8 bases and V 7 bases, and 7 bases lay outside the gene matches. Germline V gene lookup returns CDR1 SQVTM and CDR2 ANQGSEA. The CDR3 is made up of 11 amino acids. CDR3 coding DNA: TGCAGCGGGACGACAGGGAACGGCTACACCTTC. It is translated as CSGTTGNGYTF.

The chain uses TRBV7-2 and TRBJ1-6; no definite D call. The germline V gene has CDR1 SGHTA and CDR2 FQGNSA. Trimming took 2 bases from V and 7 from J, leaving 9 bases between them. The CDR3 length is 14 residues. CDR3: CASSLSVGNSPLHF. Written as DNA, the CDR3 is TGTGCCAGCAGCTTAAGCGTCGGGAATTCACCCCTCCACTTT.

The table lists this clone with a few counts. J is TRBJ2-2 and V is TRBV7-9; D ambiguous. This CDR3 is 18 amino acids long. Germline-derived CDR1 and CDR2 are SEHNR and FQNEAQ (reference sequence). Deletions cut 1 base from V and 2 bases from J, with 17 bases between. The CDR3 region is CASSLVGYGFINTGELFF. Here the CDR3 DNA reads TGTGCCAGCAGCTTAGTAGGATACGGCTTCATCAACACCGGGGAGCTGTTTTTT. The variable domain in full, completed from reference TRBV7-9 and TRBJ2-2, reads DTGVSQNPRHKITKRGQNVTFRCDPISEHNRLYWYRQTLGQGPEFLTYFQNEAQLEKSRLLSDRFSAERPKGSFSTLEIQRTEQGDSAMYLCASSLVGYGFINTGELFFGEGSRLTVL.

The chain couples TRBV18 to TRBJ1-3; tentative D call: TRBD1 (6 bases). CDR3 length: 16 amino acids. Trimming left V 2 bases short and J 1 base short, with 12 bases between. Per the germline V gene, CDR1 is KGHSH and CDR2 is LQKENI. CDR3: CASSPLQGPSGNTIYF. Here the CDR3 DNA reads TGTGCCAGCTCACCATTACAGGGCCCTTCTGGAAACACCATATATTTT.

The V and J genes are TRBV27 and TRBJ1-2; D possibly corresponds to TRBD1 (5 bases). The CDR3 spans 15 residues. Deletions cut 5 bases from V and 8 bases from J, with 21 bases between. Germline lookup yields CDR1 MNHEY and CDR2 SMNVEV (reference sequence). CDR3 DNA sequence: TGTGCCAGCAGTGGAGGGACGGACGTTCTCAGGGGCTACACCTTC. Translated: CASSGGTDVLRGYTF.

The table lists this clone with a few counts. The CDR3 DNA reads as TGCGCCAGCAGCCAAGGGTTCACAGGGATTGGCTACACCTTC. It translates to CASSQGFTGIGYTF. This chain connects TRBV4-1 to TRBJ1-2; D may be TRBD1 (6 bases). In germline, CDR1 is MGHRA, CDR2 YSYEKL. The CDR3 spans 14 residues. Trimming took 1 base from V and 7 from J, leaving 13 bases between them.

This chain uses TRBV9 with TRBJ2-5; weak D call: TRBD1 (5 bases). Germline CDR1 and CDR2: SGDLS and YYNGEE. The CDR3 loop spans 15 amino acids. V was clipped by 0 bases and J by 5 bases, with 14 bases between them. This chain's CDR3 is CASSVATGAWETQYF. CDR3 nucleotide sequence: TGTGCCAGCAGCGTAGCTACTGGGGCCTGGGAGACCCAGTACTTC.

The V call is TRBV2, the J call TRBJ2-5; possible D gene TRBD2, 5 bases. V was trimmed by 4 bases and J by 4 bases, leaving 13 bases between them. Per the germline V gene, CDR1 is SNHLY and CDR2 is FYNNEI. This CDR3 comprises 14 residues. CDR3 sequence (DNA): TGTGCCAGCAGTGCATGGACTCCCCCAGAGACCCAGTACTTC. Amino acid sequence: CASSAWTPPETQYF.

The chain carries TRBV5-6 and TRBJ2-3; no clear D. The length of the CDR3 is 13 residues. Per germline, CDR1 SGHDT and CDR2 YYEEEE. V was shortened by 0 bases and J by 1 base, with 3 bases between the two germline ends. The CDR3 here is CASSLEGTDTQYF. The CDR3 DNA reads as TGTGCCAGCAGCTTGGAAGGCACAGATACGCAGTATTTT.

The J gene is TRBJ1-1, the V gene TRBV9; possibly TRBD1 for D (6 bases). Germline CDR1 reads SGDLS; CDR2 reads YYNGEE. The CDR3 consists of 14 residues. V was shortened by 0 bases and J by 4 bases, with 10 bases between the two germline ends. The DNA for the CDR3 is TGTGCCAGCAGCGTAGTAAAGGGGGGCACTGAAGCTTTCTTT. This gives the protein CASSVVKGGTEAFF.